This T cell receptor (beta chain) was recorded in a study of CD8 T cells in ankylosing spondylitis. Study-wide results and limits: Disease-associated clonotypes exhibited CD8+ identity and were relatively infrequent in peripheral blood. Reportedly, significant enrichment of disease-linked clones occurred in matched ankylosing spondylitis synovial fluid. Previously reported in reactive arthritis synovial fluid and blood were some of the motif variants.

This clonotype was observed at least ten times. The antigen is undetermined. By quantitative 5'-RACE with molecular barcodes, the TCR beta libraries were made. Via MiXCR, TCRdb re-called the 5' RACE reads, giving one row per CDR3 protein. Among some 240,000 distinct CDR3 sequences, around 7.8% were seen once, and the ten largest hold around 6.8%. Germline V gives CDR1 DFQATT, CDR2 SNEGSKA (reference sequence). The CDR3 spans 13 residues. The V segment lost 2 bases and the J segment 3 bases; nucleotides outside the gene matches: 3. The V call is TRBV20-1, the J call TRBJ2-7; 8 nucleotides match TRBD1. The sample taken for sequencing was blood, either unsorted or a sorted T cell fraction (not recorded which). The source is a male donor with ankylosing spondylitis or in good health (not recorded which). The CDR3 DNA sequence: TGCAGTGCTAGATGGGACAGGAACTACGAGCAGTACTTC. Amino acids: CSARWDRNYEQYF.